Here is one TCR beta chain with its context. This specimen belongs to a study of tumor T cells in aggressive B-cell lymphoma. Germline CDR1 is SGHRS and CDR2 is YFSETQ. Between the trimmed V and J ends, which lost 1 base and 2 bases, there was a span of 13 bases. The CDR3 consists of 15 residues. Method: immunoSEQ multiplex PCR; TCRdb's copy keeps in-frame clones and lacks some. The sample records 6,000 to 9,000 clones, roughly four fifths being singletons. The chain uses TRBV5-1 and TRBJ2-7; D uncertain. The sample comprised tumor tissue. The TCR was taken from an adult with diffuse large B cell lymphoma. The CDR3 loop is CASSLTLGRTYEQYF. The CDR3 DNA reads as TGCGCCAGCAGCTTGACACTGGGCCGAACCTACGAGCAGTACTTC.